The 29 T cell receptor beta chains reported below all come from one sample, sequenced in a study of T cells in Graves' hyperthyroidism and ophthalmopathy. Amplification of TCR beta CDR3 regions used RNA as the template. When the TCR CDR3 underwent first-round RT-PCR, the HTBI primer set was used. TCRdb reprocessed the multiplex PCR reads with MiXCR, giving one entry per CDR3 protein. The sample gives roughly 570,000 distinct CDR3 sequences, roughly 14% of which show up once; about 7% is in the top ten. Input material: blood. The receptor set was obtained from a woman between 25 and 40 years old with Graves' hyperthyroidism.

The sample holds many counts of this clonotype. The chain is built from TRBV20-1 and TRBJ1-1; D unresolved. Germline CDR1 is DFQATT and CDR2 is SNEGSKA (reference sequence). The CDR3 has 14 amino acids. With 5 bases removed from V and 4 bases from J, the gap between germline ends came to 17 bases. CDR3 sequence: CSAAGGDSATEAFF. As DNA, the CDR3 is TGCAGTGCTGCGGGTGGGGATTCTGCCACTGAAGCTTTCTTT.

V usage is TRBV5-6 and J usage is TRBJ1-5, with 8 positions matching TRBD1. Per the germline V gene, CDR1 is SGHDT and CDR2 is YYEEEE. This CDR3 comprises 14 residues. The V gene end was trimmed by 4 bases and the J gene end by 9 bases; junction bases not matched to a gene: 9. DNA of the CDR3: TGTGCCAGCAGCGGTGCAGGGGGCGCGGCGCCCCAGCATTTT. Its protein is CASSGAGGAAPQHF.

This clonotype has a handful of counts. This rearrangement joins TRBV27 to TRBJ2-1; 9 bases fit TRBD2. Germline assignment: CDR1 MNHEY and CDR2 SMNVEV (reference sequence). This CDR3 comprises 16 residues. The ends lost 5 bases at V and 5 bases at J; junction bases unmatched: 10. CDR3 protein: CASSTLAGKPHNEQFF. CDR3 sequence (DNA): TGTGCCAGCAGTACCCTAGCGGGAAAGCCCCACAATGAGCAGTTCTTC.

This chain connects TRBV7-9 to TRBJ1-5; 7 bases align to TRBD1. Trimming at V came to 3 bases and at J to 5 bases, leaving 7 bases not matched to a gene. Germline values: CDR1 SEHNR, CDR2 FQNEAQ (reference sequence). This CDR3 has 15 residues. The CDR3: CASSFDYRGDQPQHF. The CDR3 DNA reads TGTGCCAGCAGCTTTGATTACAGGGGCGATCAGCCCCAGCATTTT. Full variable domain (remainder filled in from reference TRBV7-9 and TRBJ1-5): DTGVSQNPRHKITKRGQNVTFRCDPISEHNRLYWYRQTLGQGPEFLTYFQNEAQLEKSRLLSDRFSAERPKGSFSTLEIQRTEQGDSAMYLCASSFDYRGDQPQHFGDGTRLSIL.

This clonotype was detected only a few times. The J gene is TRBJ2-2, the V gene TRBV5-6; possible D gene TRBD1, 6 bases. The V end lost 2 bases, the J end lost 0 bases, and 11 bases lay between the germline ends. The germline V gene has CDR1 SGHDT and CDR2 YYEEEE. The CDR3 has 16 residues. CDR3 loop: CASSFRTAANTGELFF. In DNA, the CDR3 is TGTGCCAGCAGCTTTCGGACAGCCGCGAACACCGGGGAGCTGTTTTTT.

This clonotype was detected ten times or more. The CDR3 sequence is CSASRGGLDQRQYF. The CDR3 bases are TGCAGTGCTAGTCGGGGGGGACTAGATCAGCGGCAGTACTTC. The chain carries TRBV20-1 and TRBJ2-7; TRBD2 agrees at 8 bases. With V trimmed by 3 bases and J by 9 bases, 13 bases remained unmatched. The CDR3 totals 14 residues. Germline lookup yields CDR1 DFQATT and CDR2 SNEGSKA (reference sequence).

This clonotype came up many times. The V and J genes are TRBV29-1 and TRBJ2-1, with 7 positions matching TRBD1. CDR1 SQVTM and CDR2 ANQGSEA come from the germline V gene. This CDR3 has 17 amino acids. V lost 0 bases and J lost 0; bases outside the gene matches: 8. Here the CDR3 reads CSVEDSWDSSSYNEQFF. The CDR3 region has the DNA TGCAGCGTTGAAGATAGCTGGGACAGCAGCTCCTACAATGAGCAGTTCTTC.

In this sample, this clonotype turned up many times. J is TRBJ2-5 and V is TRBV2; D is perhaps TRBD2 (5 bases). Germline V CDR1 and CDR2: SNHLY, FYNNEI. The CDR3 runs to 13 residues. V lost 6 bases and J 0 bases, leaving 8 bases between the germline ends. Here the CDR3 DNA reads TGTGCCAGCAGACTAGATTACCAAGAGACCCAGTACTTC. Protein: CASRLDYQETQYF.

In the case of this clonotype: Here the CDR3 omits its conserved ending phenylalanine or tryptophan, so a read error is the likely source. The rearrangement joins TRBV7-3 to TRBJ2-7; 8 positions agree with TRBD2. CDR1 is SGHTA and CDR2 is FQGTGA in the germline V gene. The CDR3 is made up of 15 amino acids. The ends lost 2 bases at V and 4 bases at J; junction bases unmatched: 7. CDR3 DNA: TGTGCCAGCAGCTTACTAGCGGGTTTCGGGTACGAGCAGTACCTC. Its protein is CASSLLAGFGYEQYL.

The V and J genes are TRBV6-1 and TRBJ2-7; 14 nucleotides agree with TRBD2. Germline V gives CDR1 MNHNS, CDR2 SASEGT. CDR3 length: 17 amino acids. V trimming: 6 bases; J trimming: 0 bases; junction bases outside the gene matches: 7. CDR3 residues: CASRSGTSGRNSYEQYF. The CDR3 bases are TGTGCCAGCAGATCCGGGACTAGCGGGAGAAACTCCTACGAGCAGTACTTC.

This clonotype was observed many times. This chain links TRBV30 with TRBJ2-7; 11 nucleotides align to TRBD1. The CDR3 totals 14 residues. Germline-derived CDR1 and CDR2 are GTSNPN and SVGIG (reference sequence). V was clipped by 3 bases and J by 3 bases; unmatched bases: 4. CDR3 loop: CAWRGGQGGYEQYF. In DNA, the CDR3 is TGTGCCTGGAGAGGGGGACAGGGGGGCTACGAGCAGTACTTC.

The table lists this clonotype with many counts. The chain is built from TRBV7-2 and TRBJ2-7; TRBD1 is a possible D gene (5 bases). The CDR3 spans 13 residues. CDR1 and CDR2 (germline): SGHTA, FQGNSA. The ends were cut back, 5 bases at V and 3 bases at J, with 11 bases in the middle. CDR3 nucleotide sequence: TGTGCCAGCAGCCGCAGGGTTAACTACGAGCAGTACTTC. As protein: CASSRRVNYEQYF.

The rearrangement links TRBV18 to TRBJ1-1, with 11 bases lining up with TRBD1. CDR3 length equals 16 residues. Germline V lookup: CDR1 KGHSH, CDR2 LQKENI. V lost 4 bases, J lost 0 bases, and 4 bases stayed unmatched. CDR3 DNA sequence: TGTGCCAGCTCACGACAGGACAGGGGGCTGAACACTGAAGCTTTCTTT. This encodes CASSRQDRGLNTEAFF.

In its sample, this clonotype was seen many times. V usage is TRBV7-8 and J usage is TRBJ2-5; 9 bases map to TRBD1. V gave up 6 bases and J gave up 5 bases; unmatched junction bases: 13. The CDR3 is 16 residues long. Germline CDR1 reads SGHVS; CDR2 reads FQNEAQ. The CDR3 loop reads CASSFTPGQGYETQYF. CDR3 nucleotides: TGTGCCAGCAGTTTCACTCCGGGACAGGGATACGAGACCCAGTACTTC. Full variable domain (outside the CDR3, taken from reference TRBV7-8 and TRBJ2-5): GAGVSQSPRYKVAKRGQDVALRCDPISGHVSLFWYQQALGQGPEFLTYFQNEAQLDKSGLPSDRFFAERPEGSVSTLKIQRTQQEDSAVYLCASSFTPGQGYETQYFGPGTRLLVL.

The chain has TRBV19 and TRBJ2-5, with D possibly matching TRBD2 (6 bases). Trimming took 1 base from V and 5 from J, leaving 17 bases between them. The CDR3 has 16 amino acids. Germline V gives CDR1 LNHDA, CDR2 SQIVND (reference sequence). As DNA, the CDR3 is TGTGCCAGTAGTATAGTAGAGACTAGTTTGGTGGAGACCCAGTACTTC. Protein: CASSIVETSLVETQYF.

This clonotype occurred many times. The chain couples TRBV7-9 to TRBJ2-7, with TRBD2 identical over 10 bases. Germline V gene sequence: CDR1 SEHNR, CDR2 FQNEAQ (reference sequence). V shed 6 bases and J 6 bases; nucleotides not matched to a gene: 11. This CDR3 region has 15 residues. The CDR3 loop reads CASRKEGTSVLEQYF. CDR3 in DNA: TGTGCCAGCAGAAAAGAGGGGACTAGCGTCCTCGAGCAGTACTTC.

This clonotype was counted at least ten times. The chain employs TRBV24-1 and TRBJ2-1, with 13 nucleotides matching TRBD2. The length of the CDR3 is 17 residues. V shed 3 bases, J shed 4 bases, and the junction held 5 bases outside the gene matches. Germline CDR1 reads KGHDR; CDR2 reads SFDVKD. The CDR3 protein is CATSDRTTSGRYNEQFF. The CDR3 bases are TGTGCCACCAGTGATCGGACGACTAGCGGGAGGTACAATGAGCAGTTCTTC.

This clonotype was counted between two and nine times. The gene calls are TRBV11-1 and TRBJ2-7, with 8 bases lining up with TRBD1. With V trimmed by 5 bases and J by 5 bases, 5 bases remained unmatched. The CDR3 covers 13 residues. Germline CDR1 and CDR2: SGHAT and FQDESV (reference sequence). The CDR3 DNA sequence: TGTGCCAGCAGCCCCCAGGGGGCTCACGAGCAGTACTTC. This gives the protein CASSPQGAHEQYF.

This clonotype was seen many times. The chain joins TRBV27 to TRBJ2-1; perhaps TRBD1 as D (7 bases). Germline V gene sequence: CDR1 MNHEY, CDR2 SMNVEV (reference sequence). Trimming shortened V by 8 bases and J by 9 bases, and 26 bases separated the two germline ends. CDR3 length: 16 amino acids. The CDR3 reads CASEYTGTSGDSEQFF. CDR3 DNA: TGTGCCAGCGAATACACCGGGACATCGGGGGACAGTGAGCAGTTCTTC.

The chain couples TRBV5-1 to TRBJ2-1, with TRBD2 matching 13 bases. The V gene end was trimmed by 0 bases and the J gene end by 4 bases; junction bases not matched to a gene: 13. This CDR3 region has 20 residues. Germline CDR1 reads SGHRS; CDR2 reads YFSETQ. This CDR3 reads CASSLAVLAGGPGGYNEQFF. CDR3 nucleotide sequence: TGCGCCAGCAGCTTGGCAGTACTAGCGGGAGGGCCGGGCGGTTACAATGAGCAGTTCTTC.

This clonotype came up a few times. This sequence joins TRBV12-3 or TRBV12-4 and TRBJ2-1, with D unclear. The CDR3 loop spans 15 amino acids. Trimming removed 7 bases at V and 5 bases at J, with 18 bases between. The CDR3 here is CASTQDLLGNNEQFF. CDR3 nucleotide sequence: TGTGCCAGCACCCAAGACCTCCTGGGGAACAATGAGCAGTTCTTC.

This clonotype occurred a few times. This chain joins TRBV7-2 and TRBJ1-5, with 7 bases matching TRBD1. The J segment lost 6 bases and the V segment lost 1 base, leaving 18 bases of the junction unmatched. Germline V gene sequence: CDR1 SGHTA, CDR2 FQGNSA. The CDR3 is 19 residues long. The CDR3 DNA reads as TGTGCCAGCAGCTTAGAAAGGGACAGAAGTATAGTAGGTCCTCAGCCCCAGCATTTT. Translated: CASSLERDRSIVGPQPQHF.

This clonotype was seen repeatedly, ten times or more. V gene TRBV29-1 combines with J gene TRBJ2-1; 12 positions agree with TRBD2. Germline CDR1 reads SQVTM; CDR2 reads ANQGSEA. V shed 1 base, J shed 2 bases, and the junction held 0 bases outside the gene matches. The CDR3 has 15 amino acids. The CDR3 here is CSVEGLAGAYNEQFF. DNA of the CDR3: TGCAGCGTTGAAGGACTAGCGGGAGCCTACAATGAGCAGTTCTTC.

V is TRBV20-1 and J is TRBJ2-1; a weak D match, TRBD2 (5 bases). The germline V gene encodes CDR1 DFQATT and CDR2 SNEGSKA (reference sequence). The germline V and J ends were trimmed by 1 base and 6 bases, with 7 bases remaining between them. The CDR3 is 12 amino acids. This CDR3 reads CSARGGGNEQFF. As DNA, the CDR3 is TGCAGTGCTAGAGGCGGAGGCAATGAGCAGTTCTTC.

This clonotype was seen at least ten times. The CDR3 loop reads CASSSGTRENTEAFF. CDR3 nucleotides: TGTGCCAGCAGCTCCGGGACACGTGAGAACACTGAAGCTTTCTTT. The rearrangement joins TRBV9 to TRBJ1-1; possibly TRBD1 for D (6 bases). The germline V gene has CDR1 SGDLS and CDR2 YYNGEE. CDR3 length: 15 residues. The germline V and J ends were trimmed by 4 bases and 1 base, with 14 bases remaining between them.

This clonotype was counted many times. This chain uses TRBV28 with TRBJ1-1; D unresolved. The germline V gene has CDR1 MDHEN and CDR2 SYDVKM. The CDR3 sequence is 14 residues long. V was shortened by 5 bases and J by 6 bases, with 16 bases between the two germline ends. The CDR3, as DNA: TGTGCCAGCAGTCCGCGGGCTTTGAGAGCTGAAGCTTTCTTT. It encodes CASSPRALRAEAFF.

This clonotype has only a few counts. CDR3 nucleotides: TGCAGTGCGCAGAGGCCGGGACCGAATTTAGATACGCAGTATTTT. Protein product: CSAQRPGPNLDTQYF. The V call is TRBV20-1, the J call TRBJ2-3, with D perhaps given as TRBD1 or TRBD2 (5 bases each). V shed 6 bases and J shed 5 bases, with 21 bases lying between them. CDR3 length: 15 amino acids. CDR1 and CDR2 from the germline V gene are DFQATT and SNEGSKA (reference sequence).

This clonotype has at least ten counts. V gene TRBV18 combines with J gene TRBJ2-5; tentative D call: TRBD2 (5 bases). This CDR3 spans 15 amino acids. Germline CDR1 and CDR2: KGHSH and LQKENI. V was cut by 4 bases and J by 5 bases, with 17 bases left in between. The CDR3 sequence: CASSLLDGEGETQYF. The DNA of the CDR3 is TGTGCCAGCTCACTCCTGGACGGGGAAGGGGAGACCCAGTACTTC.

This clonotype was recorded many times. The rearrangement joins TRBV7-9 to TRBJ2-1; 12 bases line up with TRBD2. Germline V gene data show CDR1 as SEHNR and CDR2 as FQNEAQ (reference sequence). Trimming took 5 bases from V and 6 from J; bases not matched to a gene: 11. CDR3 length equals 17 residues. CDR3 nucleotides: TGTGCCAGCAGCCCCTCAGCCGGACTAGCGGGACCCAATGAGCAGTTCTTC. As protein: CASSPSAGLAGPNEQFF.